Listed below are T cell receptor beta chains from one sample, sequenced in a study of T cells in Graves' hyperthyroidism and ophthalmopathy. From the multiplex PCR reads, TCRdb called clonotypes with MiXCR, one entry per CDR3 protein. In the table there are roughly 61,000 distinct CDR3 sequences, roughly 58% of which are singletons. Material for sequencing was blood. The receptor set was obtained from a woman aged 55 to 70 with Graves' ophthalmopathy. The CDR3 runs from the conserved cysteine through the conserved F or W. The D gene is left open where the match is weak. Expanded clones are given a class, and other clones once, few, many or no size at all.

j_gene: TRBJ2-7; abundance: once; v_gene: TRBV5-5; d_gene: TRBD1; CDR3aa: CASSLAGTGRYEQYF; CDR3nt: TGTGCCAGCAGCTTGGCGGGGACAGGGAGGTACGAGCAGTACTTC
j_gene: TRBJ2-5; abundance: .; v_gene: TRBV5-1; d_gene: .; CDR3aa: CASSPGTETQYF; CDR3nt: TGCGCCAGCAGCCCGGGGACAGAGACCCAGTACTTC
j_gene: TRBJ1-1; abundance: .; v_gene: TRBV2; d_gene: .; CDR3aa: CASSDPLTEPFF; CDR3nt: TGTGCCAGCAGTGATCCCCTGACTGAACCTTTCTTC
j_gene: TRBJ1-4; abundance: many; v_gene: TRBV5-6; d_gene: .; CDR3aa: CASSLEPDEKLFF; CDR3nt: TGTGCCAGCAGCTTGGAGCCCGATGAAAAACTGTTTTTT
j_gene: TRBJ1-2; abundance: .; v_gene: TRBV29-1; d_gene: .; CDR3aa: CSVRPRDTEAFFGQGYTF; CDR3nt: .
j_gene: TRBJ1-4; abundance: .; v_gene: TRBV6-1; d_gene: .; CDR3aa: CASSEQSSGAEKLVF; CDR3nt: TGTGCCAGCAGTGAACAGAGCTCTGGGGCGGAAAAACTGGTTTTT
j_gene: TRBJ1-3; abundance: few; v_gene: TRBV19; d_gene: .; CDR3aa: CASRGGGNTIYF; CDR3nt: TGTGCCAGTAGAGGTGGTGGAAACACCATATATTTT
j_gene: TRBJ2-5; abundance: .; v_gene: TRBV2; d_gene: .; CDR3aa: CASSLLGPQETQYF; CDR3nt: TGTGCCAGCAGCCTCTTAGGGCCTCAAGAGACCCAGTACTTC
j_gene: TRBJ1-1; abundance: .; v_gene: TRBV2; d_gene: .; CDR3aa: CASSPGTEAFF; CDR3nt: TGTGCCAGCAGTCCCGGGACTGAAGCTTTCTTT
j_gene: TRBJ2-7; abundance: many; v_gene: TRBV5-6; d_gene: .; CDR3aa: CASSFYGGPLYEQYF; CDR3nt: TGTGCCAGCAGCTTTTACGGGGGACCCCTCTACGAGCAGTACTTC
j_gene: TRBJ2-4; abundance: .; v_gene: TRBV9; d_gene: .; CDR3aa: CASSSPLRDIQYF; CDR3nt: TGTGCCAGCAGCTCGCCCCTCCGAGACATTCAGTACTTC
j_gene: TRBJ2-5; abundance: .; v_gene: TRBV6-6; d_gene: .; CDR3aa: CASSYRVKETQYF; CDR3nt: TGTGCCAGCAGTTACCGAGTTAAGGAGACCCAGTACTTC
j_gene: TRBJ2-3; abundance: many; v_gene: TRBV5-8; d_gene: TRBD1; CDR3aa: CASSAEGDRADTQYF; CDR3nt: TGTGCCAGCAGCGCTGAAGGGGACAGGGCAGATACGCAGTATTTT
j_gene: TRBJ1-1; abundance: many; v_gene: TRBV27; d_gene: .; CDR3aa: CASSLSKTLNTEAFF; CDR3nt: TGTGCCAGCAGTTTATCCAAGACATTGAACACTGAAGCTTTCTTT
j_gene: TRBJ1-4; abundance: many; v_gene: TRBV28; d_gene: TRBD1; CDR3aa: CASHPAGGGNEKLFF; CDR3nt: TGTGCCAGCCACCCAGCAGGGGGTGGGAATGAAAAACTGTTTTTT
j_gene: TRBJ2-1; abundance: many; v_gene: TRBV7-2; d_gene: .; CDR3aa: CASSFLSLDLAEQFF; CDR3nt: TGTGCCAGCAGCTTTCTTTCCCTAGATTTAGCTGAGCAGTTCTTC
j_gene: TRBJ1-3; abundance: .; v_gene: TRBV6-1; d_gene: .; CDR3aa: CASSNRQDGNTIYF; CDR3nt: TGTGCCAGCAGTAATAGACAGGATGGAAACACCATATATTTT
j_gene: TRBJ2-5; abundance: .; v_gene: TRBV20-1; d_gene: .; CDR3aa: CSASTSRRAEETPYF; CDR3nt: TGCAGTGCTAGCACTAGCCGGAGGGCGGAAGAGACCCCGTACTTC
j_gene: TRBJ1-2; abundance: .; v_gene: TRBV12-3/TRBV12-4; d_gene: .; CDR3aa: CASSPSGLYNYGYTF; CDR3nt: TGTGCCAGCAGCCCCTCAGGGCTATATAACTATGGCTACACCTTC
j_gene: TRBJ2-3; abundance: many; v_gene: TRBV15; d_gene: .; CDR3aa: CATSSPRGTRADTQYF; CDR3nt: TGTGCCACCAGCAGCCCCAGAGGGACAAGGGCGGATACGCAGTATTTT
j_gene: TRBJ1-6; abundance: few; v_gene: TRBV6-1; d_gene: .; CDR3aa: CARGEGQGGSPLHF; CDR3nt: TGTGCCCGCGGTGAGGGGCAGGGAGGTTCACCCCTCCACTTT
j_gene: TRBJ2-3; abundance: many; v_gene: TRBV6-6; d_gene: .; CDR3aa: CASSYGLWGDIYIGTQYF; CDR3nt: TGTGCCAGCAGTTACGGACTTTGGGGAGACATATACATTGGTACGCAGTATTTT
j_gene: TRBJ2-7; abundance: few; v_gene: TRBV20-1; d_gene: TRBD2; CDR3aa: CSAAAQVGTSGGLQYF; CDR3nt: TGCAGTGCTGCTGCCCAGGTCGGGACTAGCGGGGGGCTTCAGTACTTC
j_gene: TRBJ2-7; abundance: few; v_gene: TRBV3-1; d_gene: TRBD2; CDR3aa: CASSLGTSAYEQYF; CDR3nt: TGTGCCAGCAGTCTAGGGACTAGTGCTTACGAGCAGTACTTC
j_gene: TRBJ1-1; abundance: .; v_gene: TRBV5-4; d_gene: TRBD1; CDR3aa: CASSPGTGVGEAFF; CDR3nt: TGTGCCAGCAGCCCCGGGACAGGGGTTGGTGAAGCTTTCTTT
j_gene: TRBJ1-3; abundance: many; v_gene: TRBV11-2; d_gene: TRBD1; CDR3aa: CASSPNTGGKGNTIYF; CDR3nt: TGTGCCAGCAGCCCAAATACAGGGGGAAAAGGAAACACCATATATTTT
j_gene: TRBJ2-3; abundance: .; v_gene: TRBV24-1; d_gene: TRBD2; CDR3aa: CATAASGRTDTQYF; CDR3nt: TGTGCCACCGCGGCTAGCGGGAGAACAGATACGCAGTATTTT
j_gene: TRBJ1-2; abundance: .; v_gene: TRBV2; d_gene: .; CDR3aa: CASIPTTGNYGYTF; CDR3nt: TGTGCCAGCATCCCGACCACAGGGAACTATGGCTACACCTTC
j_gene: TRBJ2-3; abundance: many; v_gene: TRBV20-1; d_gene: .; CDR3aa: CSARGAYSTDTQYF; CDR3nt: TGCAGTGCTAGAGGAGCCTACAGCACAGATACGCAGTATTTT
j_gene: TRBJ2-7; abundance: many; v_gene: TRBV5-6; d_gene: .; CDR3aa: CASSSPRGLLYEQYF; CDR3nt: TGTGCCAGCAGCTCCCCCCGGGGCCTTCTCTACGAGCAGTACTTC
j_gene: TRBJ1-1; abundance: many; v_gene: TRBV20-1; d_gene: .; CDR3aa: CSAKNAGNTEAFF; CDR3nt: TGCAGTGCCAAGAATGCGGGTAACACTGAAGCTTTCTTT